These T cell receptor beta chains were read from a single sample in a study of T cell responses to AZD1222 COVID-19 vaccine. Some clones are missing from TCRdb's copy, which holds only in-frame ones; the method was immunoSEQ multiplex PCR. The profile shows about 150,000 clones, around 94% of them singletons. This specimen consisted of peripheral blood, obtained on day 0 of AZD1222 vaccination. The receptors shown here come from an adult in good health. CDR3s include the opening cysteine and the closing phenylalanine or tryptophan. The D gene is left open where the match is weak. The listing skips clone size in some rows; elsewhere it reads once, few, many or a size class.

>-|TRBJ1-2|-|TRBV6-8
CASRLDSLLRPSLYGYTF
>-|TRBJ1-1|-|TRBV4-3
CASSQGPDKGNTEAFF
>-|TRBJ2-5|-|TRBV6-2/TRBV6-3
CASSYDGRTYQETQYF
>-|TRBJ1-5|-|TRBV6-5
CASSFSGMSNQPQHF
>once|TRBJ2-1|-|TRBV12-5
CASGLYPNDNEQFF
>-|TRBJ1-6|TRBD1|TRBV19
CASSSGQGRSPLHF
>-|TRBJ2-5|TRBD2|TRBV10-2
CASRLAGGETQYF
>-|TRBJ2-3|-|TRBV10-2
CARGGGADTQYF
>-|TRBJ1-5|-|TRBV28
CASSFLVDRGVNQPQHF
>-|TRBJ1-1|-|TRBV20-1
CSASFSGAFF
>-|TRBJ2-5|-|TRBV4-2
CASSQGYGVETQYF
>-|TRBJ1-2|-|TRBV6-5
CASSYSSVVKGYGYTF
>-|TRBJ1-5|-|TRBV28
CASHDTEFSNQPQHF
>-|TRBJ1-5|TRBD1|TRBV19
CASSIFGQGYQPQHF
>-|TRBJ1-5|-|TRBV18
CASSDRRRENQPQHF
>-|TRBJ2-5|-|TRBV15
CATSRALAETQYF
>-|TRBJ1-5|-|TRBV2
CASSETGNQPQHF
>-|TRBJ1-2|-|TRBV10-3
CAISDGGGKNYGYTF
>-|TRBJ1-1|-|TRBV11-2
CASSPRTLNTEAFF
>few|TRBJ2-2|TRBD2|TRBV5-1
CASSSRTSGGHGELFF
>-|TRBJ2-1|-|TRBV7-9
CASSLGGGVYNEQFF
>once|TRBJ2-5|-|TRBV18
CASSPTAGGETQYF
>-|TRBJ2-2|-|TRBV7-9
CASSPTRWELGVRTGELFF
>once|TRBJ1-2|-|TRBV19
CASSIRRVPANYGYTF
>-|TRBJ2-1|TRBD2|TRBV5-1
CASSPGGGSSYNEQFF
>-|TRBJ2-3|TRBD1|TRBV6-5
CASNGQGTDTQYF
>-|TRBJ1-6|-|TRBV7-2
CASSLVFQGSPLHF
>-|TRBJ1-2|-|TRBV12-3/TRBV12-4
CASRWTDYGYTF
>-|TRBJ1-3|-|TRBV7-2
CASSLGAPAGNTIYF
>-|TRBJ2-5|-|TRBV29-1
CSVVQGNQETQYF
>once|TRBJ2-2|-|TRBV5-1
CASSLGRRTDTNTGELFF